This passage covers 25 T cell receptor beta chains from one sample sequenced in a study of radiotherapy plus CTLA-4 blockade in lung cancer (dated by TCRdb to the late 2010s). Library generation was performed with the immunoSEQ multiplex PCR assay. Drawn from immuneACCESS, this table holds only the in-frame rearrangements with V and J called that TCRdb kept. Clones are partly lost; checked studies trace under half to an unresolved V gene and leave the rest unexplained. For this sample the table gives 75,000 to 100,000 clones, of which 85% to 90% were detected only once. 4.9% of the sample belongs to the ten largest clones. Material: peripheral blood, obtained from a patient treated with radiotherapy plus ipilimumab. Every receptor here comes from a human donor with non-small cell lung cancer that progressed on radiotherapy plus ipilimumab.

This clone was seen once. The gene calls are TRBV6-6 and TRBJ2-7; 11 nucleotides match TRBD2. From germline, CDR1 is MNHNY and CDR2 SVGAGI (reference sequence). The CDR3 has 14 residues. The trim removed 6 bases at V and 6 bases at J, leaving 7 bases unmatched. The CDR3 DNA reads as TGTGCCAGCAGGCGACTAGCGGGACAGCTCGAGCAGTACTTC. The encoded protein is CASRRLAGQLEQYF.

The CDR3 here is CASSPGGGRTYNEQFF. Written as DNA, the CDR3 is TGTGCCAGCAGCCCAGGGGGCGGGAGGACCTACAATGAGCAGTTCTTC. The chain combines TRBV7-9 with TRBJ2-1; tentatively, D is TRBD1 or TRBD2 (8 bases each). Trimming removed 5 bases at V and 2 bases at J, with 16 bases between. Germline-derived CDR1 and CDR2 are SEHNR and FQNEAQ (reference sequence). This CDR3 has 16 amino acids. Supplemented by reference TRBV7-9 and TRBJ2-1, the full variable domain reads DTGVSQNPRHKITKRGQNVTFRCDPISEHNRLYWYRQTLGQGPEFLTYFQNEAQLEKSRLLSDRFSAERPKGSFSTLEIQRTEQGDSAMYLCASSPGGGRTYNEQFFGPGTRLTVL.

This clone was observed a handful of times. The CDR3 DNA sequence: TGTGCCAGCTCACCAGGGATTGGAAATGGCTACACCTTC. Translation: CASSPGIGNGYTF. The chain recombines TRBV18 with TRBJ1-2, with D unclear. Per germline, CDR1 KGHSH and CDR2 LQKENI. Trimming shortened V by 2 bases and J by 6 bases, and 10 bases separated the two germline ends. The CDR3 runs to 13 residues. Using reference TRBV18 and TRBJ1-2 for the parts outside the CDR3, the full variable domain is NAGVMQNPRHLVRRRGQEARLRCSPMKGHSHVYWYRQLPEEGLKFMVYLQKENIIDESGMPKERFSAEFPKEGPSILRIQQVVRGDSAAYFCASSPGIGNGYTFGSGTRLTVV.

The V call is TRBV11-2, the J call TRBJ2-7; 10 nucleotides match TRBD1. CDR3 length: 13 residues. The ends lost 8 bases at V and 3 bases at J; junction bases unmatched: 4. Germline CDR1 and CDR2: SGHAT and FQNNGV. DNA of the CDR3: TGTGCCAGCTCTGGGACAGGGGTCTACGAGCAGTACTTC. The encoded protein is CASSGTGVYEQYF.

This rearrangement joins TRBV7-9 to TRBJ2-7; possible D gene TRBD2, 6 bases. The CDR3 sequence is 16 residues long. Germline CDR1 SEHNR, CDR2 FQNEAQ (reference sequence). Trimming took off 4 bases at V and 0 bases at J, with 16 bases between the two ends. This CDR3 reads CASSSAGDSNSYEQYF. CDR3 bases: TGTGCCAGCAGCTCCGCCGGGGACTCCAACTCCTACGAGCAGTACTTC.

The V call is TRBV2, the J call TRBJ2-1; D gene ambiguous. The CDR3 runs to 15 residues. CDR1 is SNHLY, CDR2 FYNNEI, per germline. The V end lost 1 base, the J end lost 2 bases, and 9 bases lay between the germline ends. CDR3 loop: CASSEGSTPYNEQFF. The DNA for the CDR3 is TGTGCCAGCAGTGAAGGAAGCACTCCCTACAATGAGCAGTTCTTC.

V and J are TRBV10-2 and TRBJ2-7; 7 bases align to TRBD2. Germline V lookup: CDR1 WSHSY, CDR2 SAAADI. The J segment lost 3 bases and the V segment lost 0 bases, leaving 2 bases of the junction unmatched. The CDR3 length is 14 residues. CDR3 sequence: CASSESGLLYEQYF. For the CDR3, the DNA is TGCGCCAGCAGTGAGTCGGGACTACTCTACGAGCAGTACTTC.

The chain uses TRBV5-1 and TRBJ1-4, with a weak D call TRBD1 (5 bases). This CDR3 spans 15 amino acids. Between the trimmed V and J ends, which lost 0 bases and 7 bases, there was a span of 13 bases. Germline V gene lookup returns CDR1 SGHRS and CDR2 YFSETQ. Here the CDR3 reads CASSLVGTESEKLFF. For the CDR3, the DNA is TGCGCCAGCAGCTTGGTGGGGACGGAAAGTGAAAAACTGTTTTTT.

CDR3 in DNA: TGTGCCAGCAGTGGAGGGGGGAGGGGGCTGGCTTACGAGCAGTACTTC. It encodes CASSGGGRGLAYEQYF. The chain carries TRBV2 and TRBJ2-7, with D perhaps given as TRBD1 or TRBD2 (7 bases each). Germline V gene sequence: CDR1 SNHLY, CDR2 FYNNEI. The V gene lost 4 bases and the J gene lost 4 bases, with 20 bases spanning the gap. CDR3 length: 16 amino acids.

The rearrangement uses TRBV11-2 and TRBJ2-1; 7 nucleotides line up with TRBD2. The germline CDR1 and CDR2 sequences are SGHAT and FQNNGV. The ends lost 5 bases at V and 6 bases at J; junction bases unmatched: 10. The CDR3 runs to 15 residues. As DNA, the CDR3 is TGTGCCAGCAGCCTAATCGGGACTACCGTCAATGAGCAGTTCTTC. Protein sequence: CASSLIGTTVNEQFF. The full variable domain, completed using reference TRBV11-2 and TRBJ2-1, is EAGVAQSPRYKIIEKRQSVAFWCNPISGHATLYWYQQILGQGPKLLIQFQNNGVVDDSQLPKDRFSAERLKGVDSTLKIQPAKLEDSAVYLCASSLIGTTVNEQFFGPGTRLTVL.

This chain joins TRBV29-1 and TRBJ2-1; 9 nucleotides align to TRBD2. The CDR3 covers 14 residues. The V gene's germline CDR1 is SQVTM and CDR2 ANQGSEA. V lost 3 bases to trimming and J lost 4 bases; unmatched junction nucleotides: 4. The CDR3 region has the DNA TGCAGCGTTGATCTAGCGGGACTGTACAATGAGCAGTTCTTC. Its translation: CSVDLAGLYNEQFF.

The chain links TRBV6-6 to TRBJ1-2; D gene uncertain. This CDR3 has 14 residues. Trimming removed 8 bases from V and 2 bases from J, with 15 bases in between. Germline V lookup: CDR1 MNHNY, CDR2 SVGAGI (reference sequence). The CDR3 loop is CASLRSSGNYGYTF. The CDR3 bases are TGTGCCAGCCTCCGGTCGAGTGGGAACTATGGCTACACCTTC.

The chain uses TRBV6-5 and TRBJ1-2; D not resolved. CDR1 and CDR2 (germline): MNHEY, SVGAGI. The V gene lost 6 bases and the J gene lost 9 bases, with 11 bases spanning the gap. The CDR3 is 11 residues long. CDR3 sequence: CASSHGQSYTF. CDR3 nucleotides: TGTGCCAGCAGCCACGGCCAAAGCTACACCTTC.

This chain joins TRBV29-1 and TRBJ1-1; TRBD1 matches at 11 bases. Looked up from germline, CDR1 is SQVTM and CDR2 is ANQGSEA. The CDR3 runs to 13 residues. V lost 6 bases and J lost 7; bases outside the gene matches: 7. The CDR3 DNA reads as TGCAGCGTCGGACAGGGGGCCTGGGGTGAAGCTTTCTTT. This encodes CSVGQGAWGEAFF.

This clone was detected only once. The identical CDR3 is also encoded by other nucleotide sequences in the sample. This chain connects TRBV18 to TRBJ1-1, with D hard to call. The CDR3 length is 14 residues. Trimming removed 3 bases at V and 1 base at J, with 9 bases between. Germline lookup yields CDR1 KGHSH and CDR2 LQKENI. In DNA form, the CDR3 reads TGTGCCAGCTCACCGCCCCCCGGGAACACTGAAGCTTTCTTT. It yields the protein CASSPPPGNTEAFF.

This clone was seen a single time. The J gene is TRBJ1-2, the V gene TRBV9; TRBD1 is a possible D gene (6 bases). In germline, CDR1 is SGDLS, CDR2 YYNGEE. The V and J ends lost 0 bases and 6 bases respectively, with 21 bases between them. The CDR3 contains 17 residues. The CDR3 DNA follows: TGTGCCAGCAGCGTAGTAGGCCCCGACAGGTTGGGCCATGGCTACACCTTC. It translates to CASSVVGPDRLGHGYTF. The variable domain in full, completed from reference TRBV9 and TRBJ1-2, reads DSGVTQTPKHLITATGQRVTLRCSPRSGDLSVYWYQQSLDQGLQFLIQYYNGEERAKGNILERFSAQQFPDLHSELNLSSLELGDSALYFCASSVVGPDRLGHGYTFGSGTRLTVV.

This sequence joins TRBV5-6 and TRBJ1-5; D is unresolved. Trimming removed 2 bases at V and 1 base at J, with 4 bases between. Germline CDR1 SGHDT, CDR2 YYEEEE. CDR3 length: 13 amino acids. The CDR3 DNA reads as TGTGCCAGCAGCTTTGGGAGCAATCAGCCCCAGCATTTT. This translates into CASSFGSNQPQHF.

CDR3 in DNA: TGTGCCAGCAGTGTCCATGGAGGGAGGGCTTTTGAGCAGTTCTTC. It is translated as CASSVHGGRAFEQFF. The chain combines TRBV2 with TRBJ2-1, with TRBD2 identical over 7 bases. The junction had 12 bases not matched to a gene; V was cut back by 4 bases and J by 9 bases. The CDR3 extends over 15 amino acids. Germline V gene sequence: CDR1 SNHLY, CDR2 FYNNEI.

Only one count was recorded for this clone. The gene calls are TRBV30 and TRBJ2-5; 7 bases match TRBD1. Germline assignment: CDR1 GTSNPN and CDR2 SVGIG (reference sequence). The CDR3 contains 12 residues. The V gene end was trimmed by 2 bases and the J gene end by 7 bases; junction bases not matched to a gene: 4. The CDR3 spells CAWSRPGGTQYF. The DNA of the CDR3 is TGTGCCTGGAGTCGACCAGGGGGGACCCAGTACTTC.

This chain joins TRBV6-5 and TRBJ1-2; D is undetermined. V was pared by 5 bases and J by 8 bases, with 18 bases between. CDR1 and CDR2 (germline): MNHEY, SVGAGI. CDR3 length: 14 residues. The CDR3 is CASSPAQGMGGYTF. Here the CDR3 DNA reads TGTGCCAGCAGTCCCGCCCAAGGGATGGGGGGCTACACCTTC.

The rearrangement links TRBV2 to TRBJ2-7; 10 nucleotides align to TRBD2. J was trimmed by 5 bases and V by 5 bases; bases with no gene match: 6. The CDR3 consists of 14 residues. Germline V gene lookup returns CDR1 SNHLY and CDR2 FYNNEI. CDR3 sequence: CASSISGRTNEQYF. CDR3 coding DNA: TGTGCCAGCAGTATTAGCGGGAGGACGAACGAGCAGTACTTC.

The CDR3: CASSGGGLSSYNEQFF. The DNA for the CDR3 is TGTGCCAGCAGTGGAGGGGGTCTCAGCTCCTACAATGAGCAGTTCTTC. V usage is TRBV25-1 and J usage is TRBJ2-1; D is perhaps TRBD1 (6 bases). The CDR3 runs 16 residues. V lost 4 bases and J lost 0, with 13 bases in between. The V gene's germline CDR1 is MGHDK and CDR2 SYGVNS.

The chain is built from TRBV6-6 and TRBJ1-5; D gene ambiguous. Germline V gives CDR1 MNHNY, CDR2 SVGAGI (reference sequence). This CDR3 comprises 14 residues. With 2 bases removed from V and 2 bases from J, the gap between germline ends came to 7 bases. The CDR3 DNA follows: TGTGCCAGCAGTTACGGCTCCGGCAATCAGCCCCAGCATTTT. This encodes CASSYGSGNQPQHF.

The chain recombines TRBV6-1 with TRBJ2-7, with D perhaps TRBD2 (7 bases). Germline CDR1 reads MNHNS; CDR2 reads SASEGT. This CDR3 spans 13 amino acids. Trimming took 6 bases from V and 6 from J, leaving 15 bases between them. CDR3 region: CASRGLVGGEQYF. CDR3 DNA: TGTGCCAGCAGAGGACTAGTAGGGGGCGAGCAGTACTTC.

V gene TRBV19 combines with J gene TRBJ1-1; the match to TRBD1 covers 7 bases. V dropped 6 bases and J dropped 0; count of bases not matched to a gene: 4. This CDR3 spans 14 amino acids. Germline values: CDR1 LNHDA, CDR2 SQIVND (reference sequence). CDR3 loop: CASSRDRMNTEAFF. The CDR3 bases are TGTGCCAGTAGCAGGGACAGAATGAACACTGAAGCTTTCTTT.